This T cell receptor beta chain was sequenced for a study of Tregs in tolerant kidney transplant recipients. This clone was seen a single time. Its antigen is unidentified. Germline trimming cut 6 bases from V and 6 bases from J; bases unmatched to any gene: 5. Germline V gives CDR1 SQVTM, CDR2 ANQGSEA. The CDR3 is made up of 14 amino acids. Unstimulated Tregs (CD4+CD25+CD127-) and CD4+CD25- non-Tregs were sorted from PBMCs. General observations from the study: In tolerant patients, donor-specific Tregs outgrew total Tregs, suggesting antigen-driven expansion. Validation in larger populations is needed because few patients were studied.

Repertoires were generated with immunoSEQ multiplex PCR, while TCRdb's copy carries only in-frame clones and drops some. The data show tens of thousands of clones, under 95% seen once. The TCR originated in a human donor who received a combined kidney and bone marrow transplant. Material: CD4+ T cells from blood, obtained before the transplant. This chain connects TRBV29-1 to TRBJ2-2, with TRBD1 matching over 12 bases. The DNA for the CDR3 is TGCAGCGTCCGGGACAGGGGGCAGGCCGGGGAGCTGTTTTTT. This encodes CSVRDRGQAGELFF.